These T cell receptor beta chains were read from a single sample in a study of blood T cell repertoires in COVID-19. Libraries were prepared by immunoSEQ multiplex PCR; TCRdb keeps only in-frame clonotypes and omits some of them. This sample yields about 340,000 clones, of which around 87% are seen a single time; under 6.5% belongs to the top ten. The sample consisted of peripheral blood. The receptors were gathered from a woman aged 50 to 60 with COVID-19, enrolled during active disease. The CDR3 runs from the conserved cysteine through the conserved F or W. The D gene is left open where the match is weak. Only part of the rows carry a size: once, few, many, or a class if the clone is expanded.

D	J	length	size	V	DNA	CDR3
TRBD1	TRBJ2-3	16	NA	TRBV5-1	TGCGCCAGCAGCGACCCGGGACAGCTTAGCACAGATACGCAGTATTTT	CASSDPGQLSTDTQYF
NA	TRBJ2-3	13	NA	TRBV19	TGTGCCAGTAGCGATACAGGGTCAGATACGCAGTATTTT	CASSDTGSDTQYF
NA	TRBJ1-6	12	NA	TRBV10-3	TGTGCCATCAGTGACGGGGATTCACCCCTCCACTTT	CAISDGDSPLHF
NA	TRBJ1-6	17	NA	TRBV10-2	TGCGCCACCAACGGGGAGGGGTTGAATAGGGGGAGATCACCCCTCCACTTT	CATNGEGLNRGRSPLHF
NA	TRBJ1-1	10	NA	TRBV30	TGTGCCTCAGGGCACACTGAAGCTTTCTTT	CASGHTEAFF
NA	TRBJ1-5	15	NA	TRBV3-1/TRBV3-2	TGTGCCAGCAGCCAAGGTTCAGGGTTCAGTCAGCCCCAGCATTTT	CASSQGSGFSQPQHF
NA	TRBJ2-1	16	NA	TRBV7-9	TGTGCCAGCACCCTAGGGGCTGGGTCCCCCTACAATGAGCAGTTCTTC	CASTLGAGSPYNEQFF
NA	TRBJ2-7	11	NA	TRBV20-1	TGCAGTGCGTCCAGGTCCGACGAGCAGTACTTC	CSASRSDEQYF
TRBD2	TRBJ2-7	19	once	TRBV20-1	TGCAGTGCTAGTTTAACCCCCAGCGGGAGTTTTGGTACCTCCTACGAGCAGTACTTC	CSASLTPSGSFGTSYEQYF
TRBD1	TRBJ2-2	16	NA	TRBV11-1	TGTGCCAGCAGCAGCCCTGACAGGGGGCACACCGGGGAGCTGTTTTTT	CASSSPDRGHTGELFF
TRBD1	TRBJ1-1	14	NA	TRBV29-1	TGCAGCGTTCGTTTCAGGGGGATGAACACTGAAGCTTTCTTT	CSVRFRGMNTEAFF
TRBD1	TRBJ2-2	15	NA	TRBV29-1	TGCAGCGTTGAGGAGGGACAGGACCCAAGCGGGGAGCTGTTTTTT	CSVEEGQDPSGELFF
NA	TRBJ2-7	12	NA	TRBV6-6	TGTGCCAGCAGTCAAAGAACAGCAAAGCAGTACTTC	CASSQRTAKQYF
TRBD1	TRBJ1-1	12	NA	TRBV30	TGTGCCTGGAGACAGGGGCAGACTGAAGCTTTCTTT	CAWRQGQTEAFF
NA	TRBJ1-2	16	NA	TRBV28	TGTGCCAGCAGTTTAGGGGGCGGAGGCCCTAACTATGGCTACACCTTC	CASSLGGGGPNYGYTF
NA	TRBJ1-5	13	NA	TRBV10-2	TGCGCCAGCAGTGATCGCCGGGATCAGCCCCAGCATTTT	CASSDRRDQPQHF
NA	TRBJ1-1	15	NA	TRBV7-3	TGTGCCAGCAGCTTAACGGGGTACCAGGGCGCTGAAGCTTTCTTT	CASSLTGYQGAEAFF
NA	TRBJ1-3	13	NA	TRBV27	TGTGCCAGCAGTTTATTACTTGGAAACACCATATATTTT	CASSLLLGNTIYF
TRBD2	TRBJ2-2	15	NA	TRBV7-9	TGTGCCAGCAGTGCCGGGACGGGGGGCACCGGGGAGCTGTTTTTT	CASSAGTGGTGELFF
NA	TRBJ1-2	14	NA	TRBV7-9	TGTGCCAGCAGCTCGGATACAGAAAACTATGGCTACACCTTC	CASSSDTENYGYTF
NA	TRBJ1-1	13	NA	TRBV3-1/TRBV3-2	TGTGCCAGCAGCCTCGCTCGGGAGACTGAAGCTTTCTTT	CASSLARETEAFF
NA	TRBJ2-5	12	NA	TRBV29-1	TGCAGCGCTAACAGGGGGGGGGAGACCCAGTACTTC	CSANRGGETQYF
TRBD1	TRBJ1-1	15	once	TRBV12-5	TGTGCTAGTGGTCCGGGGACTCGACAGGGAACTGAAGCTTTCTTT	CASGPGTRQGTEAFF
NA	TRBJ2-1	14	few	TRBV27	TGTGCCGCCAAGAGTTTAACGGGAGTGGAGGAAGGGTTCTTC	CAAKSLTGVEEGFF
TRBD1	TRBJ1-1	15	NA	TRBV7-6	TGTGCCAGCAGCTTTACTGACAGGGGCCCAACTGAAGCTTTCTTT	CASSFTDRGPTEAFF
TRBD1	TRBJ2-3	15	NA	TRBV19	TGTGCCAGTAGTTCCCCGGACAGGGGCACAGATACGCAGTATTTT	CASSSPDRGTDTQYF
NA	TRBJ2-3	16	NA	TRBV9	TGTGCCAGCAGTCGACTCGGGGGGACAAGCACAGATACGCAGTATTTT	CASSRLGGTSTDTQYF
TRBD2	TRBJ2-7	14	NA	TRBV5-4	TGTGCCAGCAGCTTGGGCGGGAGTTCTTACGAGCAGTACTTC	CASSLGGSSYEQYF
NA	TRBJ2-7	16	NA	TRBV15	TGTGCCACCAGCAGAGGAGGAAAGCAAGGACACTACGAGCAGTACTTC	CATSRGGKQGHYEQYF
TRBD1	TRBJ1-2	14	NA	TRBV7-9	TGTGCCAGCAGCATTGGACAGGGTGCCTATGGCTACACCTTC	CASSIGQGAYGYTF
NA	TRBJ2-4	15	NA	TRBV11-3	TGTGCCAGCAGCTTAGGACAGGTGGTGAAAAACATTCAGTACTTC	CASSLGQVVKNIQYF
NA	TRBJ2-3	12	NA	TRBV30	TGTGCCTGGAGGGCAGTAACAGATACGCAGTATTTT	CAWRAVTDTQYF
NA	TRBJ2-1	15	NA	TRBV5-1	TGCGCCAGCAGCCCCATGGCGGGCTCCTACAATGAGCAGTTCTTC	CASSPMAGSYNEQFF
NA	TRBJ1-6	14	NA	TRBV14	TGTGCCAGCAGCCACGGGGTCGCTAATTCACCCCTCCACTTT	CASSHGVANSPLHF
NA	TRBJ2-5	14	NA	TRBV24-1	TGTGCCACCAGTGAGGCGGGGCCCCAAGAGACCCAGTACTTC	CATSEAGPQETQYF
TRBD1	TRBJ1-2	16	NA	TRBV24-1	TGTGCCACCAGTGATCCCAGACAGGGGGGAGTGGATGGCTACACCTTC	CATSDPRQGGVDGYTF
TRBD1	TRBJ1-1	14	NA	TRBV11-2	TGTGCCAGCAGCTTAGGGTGGCAGGGGGCTGAAGCTTTCTTT	CASSLGWQGAEAFF
NA	TRBJ2-2	15	NA	TRBV19	TGTGCCAGTACCACCCGGGACACCAACACCGGGGAGCTGTTTTTT	CASTTRDTNTGELFF
TRBD1	TRBJ1-1	14	NA	TRBV6-2/TRBV6-3	TGTGCCAGCAGTTACTCAGGGGGCATAGCTGAAGCTTTCTTT	CASSYSGGIAEAFF
NA	TRBJ1-6	14	NA	TRBV9	TGTGCCAGCAGTTCTCGAGTCCCTAATTCACCCCTCCACTTT	CASSSRVPNSPLHF
TRBD1	TRBJ1-2	15	NA	TRBV2	TGTGCCAGCAGTGACTGGACAGGGGCTAACTATGGCTACACCTTC	CASSDWTGANYGYTF
NA	TRBJ1-5	14	NA	TRBV7-2	TGTGCCAGCAGCCCTACTTATAGCAATCAGCCCCAGCATTTT	CASSPTYSNQPQHF
NA	TRBJ1-2	12	NA	TRBV29-1	TGCAGCGTTGAGGCAGGGGTCTATGGCTACACCTTC	CSVEAGVYGYTF
NA	TRBJ2-4	16	once	TRBV30	TGTGCCTGGAGTCTCACCAAACATGTAGCCAAAAACATTCAGTACTTC	CAWSLTKHVAKNIQYF
NA	TRBJ1-2	13	NA	TRBV7-2	TGTGCCAGCAGCCCCCCTCGAGTCTATGGCTACACCTTC	CASSPPRVYGYTF
NA	TRBJ2-2	17	NA	TRBV11-2	TGTGCCAGCAGCTACTATGGGTCTGGGAGAAAAACCGGGGAGCTGTTTTTT	CASSYYGSGRKTGELFF
TRBD2	TRBJ2-3	15	few	TRBV6-5	TGTGCCAGCAGCCTTCTAGCGGACTACAAAGATACGCAGTATTTT	CASSLLADYKDTQYF
TRBD1	TRBJ2-5	12	NA	TRBV29-1	TGCAGCGTTGCCGGGACAGGAGAGACCCAGTACTTC	CSVAGTGETQYF
TRBD1	TRBJ1-2	16	NA	TRBV27	TGTGCCAGCAGTCCTACTAACCCGACAGGGGCCAGGGGCTACACCTTC	CASSPTNPTGARGYTF
NA	TRBJ2-3	15	once	TRBV9	TGTGCCAGCAGCGCACTAATGGGAGTTTTAGATACGCAGTATTTT	CASSALMGVLDTQYF
TRBD1	TRBJ2-7	15	NA	TRBV6-5	TGTGCCAGCAAGTGGGGACAGACCGACCGTCGGGAGCAGTACTTC	CASKWGQTDRREQYF
NA	TRBJ2-1	15	NA	TRBV15	TGTGCCACCAGCAGAGACGGGAACTCCTACAATGAGCAGTTCTTC	CATSRDGNSYNEQFF
TRBD1	TRBJ1-3	15	NA	TRBV24-1	TGTGCCACCAGTGAGCCCGGGACAGGAGGAAACACCATATATTTT	CATSEPGTGGNTIYF
TRBD2	TRBJ2-1	14	NA	TRBV24-1	TGTGCCACCGCGACTAGCGGGCCCTACAATGAGCAGTTCTTC	CATATSGPYNEQFF
NA	TRBJ1-2	14	NA	TRBV6-6	TGTGCCAGCAGCAACAGGCTATCCAACTATGGCTACACCTTC	CASSNRLSNYGYTF
NA	TRBJ1-2	15	NA	TRBV24-1	TGTGCCACCAGTGATTTGACTAAAGGGGGCTATGGCTACACCTTC	CATSDLTKGGYGYTF
NA	TRBJ1-4	15	NA	TRBV19	TGTGCCAGTAGTATGGGCAGCACAACTAATGAAAAACTGTTTTTT	CASSMGSTTNEKLFF